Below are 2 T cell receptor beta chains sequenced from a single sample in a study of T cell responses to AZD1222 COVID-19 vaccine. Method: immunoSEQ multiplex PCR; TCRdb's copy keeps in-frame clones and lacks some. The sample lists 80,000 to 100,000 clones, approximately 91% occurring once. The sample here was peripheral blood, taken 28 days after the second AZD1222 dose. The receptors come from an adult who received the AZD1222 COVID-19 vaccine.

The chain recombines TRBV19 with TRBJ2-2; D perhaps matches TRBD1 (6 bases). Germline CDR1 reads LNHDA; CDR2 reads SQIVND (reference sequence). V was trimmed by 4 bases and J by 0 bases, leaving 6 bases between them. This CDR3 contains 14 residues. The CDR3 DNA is TGTGCCAGTAGTAGGACAGCGAACACCGGGGAGCTGTTTTTT. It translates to CASSRTANTGELFF.

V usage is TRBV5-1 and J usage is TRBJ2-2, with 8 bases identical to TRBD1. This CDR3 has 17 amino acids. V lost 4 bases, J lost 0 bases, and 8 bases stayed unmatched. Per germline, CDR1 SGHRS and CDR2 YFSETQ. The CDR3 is CASSPTNRGTNTGELFF. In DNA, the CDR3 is TGCGCCAGCAGCCCAACCAACAGGGGGACGAACACCGGGGAGCTGTTTTTT.